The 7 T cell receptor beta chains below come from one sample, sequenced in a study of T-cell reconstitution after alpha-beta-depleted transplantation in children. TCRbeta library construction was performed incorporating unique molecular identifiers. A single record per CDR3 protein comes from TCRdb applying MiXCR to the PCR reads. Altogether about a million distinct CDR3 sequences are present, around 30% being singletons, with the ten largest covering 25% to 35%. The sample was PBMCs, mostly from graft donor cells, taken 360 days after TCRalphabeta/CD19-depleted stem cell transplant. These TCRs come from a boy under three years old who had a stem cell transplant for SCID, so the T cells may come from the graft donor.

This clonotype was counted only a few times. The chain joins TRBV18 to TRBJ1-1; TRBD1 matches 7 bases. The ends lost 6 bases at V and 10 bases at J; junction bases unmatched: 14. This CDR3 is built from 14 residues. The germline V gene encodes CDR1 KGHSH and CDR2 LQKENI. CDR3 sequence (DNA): TGTGCCAGCTCCCGGCGTACAGGGGACCAAGGAGCTTTCTTT. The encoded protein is CASSRRTGDQGAFF. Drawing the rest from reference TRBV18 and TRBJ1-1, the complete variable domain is NAGVMQNPRHLVRRRGQEARLRCSPMKGHSHVYWYRQLPEEGLKFMVYLQKENIIDESGMPKERFSAEFPKEGPSILRIQQVVRGDSAAYFCASSRRTGDQGAFFGQGTRLTVV.

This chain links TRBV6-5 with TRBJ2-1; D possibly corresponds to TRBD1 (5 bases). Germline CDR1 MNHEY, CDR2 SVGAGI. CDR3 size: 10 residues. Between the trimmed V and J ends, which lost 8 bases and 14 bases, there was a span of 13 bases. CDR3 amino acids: CASGQGKEFF. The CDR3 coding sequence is TGTGCCAGCGGGCAGGGTAAGGAGTTCTTC.

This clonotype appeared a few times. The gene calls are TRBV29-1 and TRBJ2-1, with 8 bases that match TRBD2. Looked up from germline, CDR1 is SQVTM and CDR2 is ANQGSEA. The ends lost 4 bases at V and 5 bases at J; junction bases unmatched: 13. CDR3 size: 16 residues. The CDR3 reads CSVGLGSSGWDNEQFF. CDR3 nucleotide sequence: TGCAGCGTTGGTCTTGGCTCTAGCGGGTGGGACAATGAGCAGTTCTTC.

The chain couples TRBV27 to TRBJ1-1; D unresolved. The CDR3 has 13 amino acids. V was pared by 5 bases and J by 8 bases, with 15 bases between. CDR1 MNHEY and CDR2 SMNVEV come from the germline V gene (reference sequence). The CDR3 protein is CASSLLPAMEAFF. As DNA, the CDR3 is TGTGCCAGCAGTCTCCTCCCTGCCATGGAAGCTTTCTTT.

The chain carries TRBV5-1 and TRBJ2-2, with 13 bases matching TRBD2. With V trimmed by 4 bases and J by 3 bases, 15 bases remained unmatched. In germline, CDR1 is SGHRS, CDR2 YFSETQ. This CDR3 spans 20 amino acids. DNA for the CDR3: TGCGCCAGCAGCGTCCGGGACAGGGGGACTAGCGGGGCATACACCGGGGAGCTGTTTTTT. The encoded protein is CASSVRDRGTSGAYTGELFF. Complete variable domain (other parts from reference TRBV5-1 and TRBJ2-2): KAGVTQTPRYLIKTRGQQVTLSCSPISGHRSVSWYQQTPGQGLQFLFEYFSETQRNKGNFPGRFSGRQFSNSRSEMNVSTLELGDSALYLCASSVRDRGTSGAYTGELFFGEGSRLTVL.

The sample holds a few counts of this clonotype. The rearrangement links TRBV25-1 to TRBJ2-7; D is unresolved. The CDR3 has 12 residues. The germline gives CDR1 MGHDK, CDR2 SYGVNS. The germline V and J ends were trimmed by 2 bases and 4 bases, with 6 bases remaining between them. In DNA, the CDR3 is TGTGCCAGCAGTGAAACAGCTTACGAGCAGTACTTC. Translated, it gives CASSETAYEQYF.

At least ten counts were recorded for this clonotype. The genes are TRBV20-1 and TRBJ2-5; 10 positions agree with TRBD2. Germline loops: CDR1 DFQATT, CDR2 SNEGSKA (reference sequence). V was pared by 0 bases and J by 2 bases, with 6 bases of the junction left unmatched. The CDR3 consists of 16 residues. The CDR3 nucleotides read TGCAGTGCTAGAGATTGGCCTAGCGGGGGACAAGAGACCCAGTACTTC. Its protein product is CSARDWPSGGQETQYF.